This is a list of T cell receptor beta chains from one sample in a study of HIV-infected children after antiretroviral therapy interruption. In TCRdb, the 3' RACE reads were re-called with MiXCR into one record per CDR3 protein. The repertoire holds about 89,000 distinct CDR3 sequences, with about 7.2% as singletons. The specimen was CD45RA+ CD4+ T cells from PBMCs, pooled from several time points, collected from a donor given antiretroviral therapy, either interrupted or continuous. The receptors were gathered from a pool of human donors with HIV. Each CDR3 is given with its conserved first and last residue. Each record gives: clone size, D gene, J gene, V gene, CDR3 protein, CDR3 DNA. A D gene is named only where the DNA matches it firmly. Clone size is shown for a subset of rows, as once, few, many or a class of expanded clone.

abundance: .; d_gene: .; j_gene: TRBJ2-5; v_gene: TRBV5-1; CDR3aa: CASSQPGKETQYF; CDR3nt: TGCGCCAGCAGCCAACCGGGAAAAGAGACCCAGTACTTC
abundance: .; d_gene: .; j_gene: TRBJ2-1; v_gene: TRBV11-2; CDR3aa: CASSSQGLTSYNEQFF; CDR3nt: TGTGCCAGCAGCTCGCAGGGGTTGACCTCCTACAATGAGCAGTTCTTC
abundance: many; d_gene: .; j_gene: TRBJ2-2; v_gene: TRBV5-1; CDR3aa: CASSPPTGSNTGELFF; CDR3nt: TGCGCCAGCAGCCCACCGACAGGCTCAAACACCGGGGAGCTGTTTTTT
abundance: .; d_gene: .; j_gene: TRBJ2-7; v_gene: TRBV7-9; CDR3aa: CASSLKGSPYEQYF; CDR3nt: TGTGCCAGCAGCTTAAAGGGGTCTCCGTACGAGCAGTACTTC
abundance: .; d_gene: .; j_gene: TRBJ1-1; v_gene: TRBV7-9; CDR3aa: CASSFKFQGRENTEAFF; CDR3nt: TGTGCCAGCAGCTTCAAGTTCCAGGGACGGGAGAACACTGAAGCTTTCTTT
abundance: .; d_gene: .; j_gene: TRBJ2-7; v_gene: TRBV6-5; CDR3aa: CASSRQDSYEQYF; CDR3nt: TGCGCCAGCAGTCGACAGGACTCCTACGAGCAGTACTTC
abundance: many; d_gene: .; j_gene: TRBJ2-5; v_gene: TRBV19; CDR3aa: CASSLVARETQYF; CDR3nt: TGTGCCAGTAGTCTGGTGGCGAGAGAGACCCAGTACTTC
abundance: .; d_gene: .; j_gene: TRBJ2-5; v_gene: TRBV5-6; CDR3aa: CASSLWGMVEKETQYF; CDR3nt: TGTGCCAGCAGCTTGTGGGGGATGGTGGAAAAAGAGACCCAGTACTTC
abundance: .; d_gene: TRBD2; j_gene: TRBJ2-1; v_gene: TRBV7-9; CDR3aa: CASSLASGSSSYNEQFF; CDR3nt: TGTGCCAGCAGCTTAGCTAGCGGGTCGAGCTCCTACAATGAGCAGTTCTTC
abundance: many; d_gene: TRBD2; j_gene: TRBJ2-3; v_gene: TRBV28; CDR3aa: CASSSPSGRAKDTQYF; CDR3nt: TGTGCCAGCAGTTCCCCAAGCGGGAGGGCGAAAGATACGCAGTATTTT
abundance: many; d_gene: .; j_gene: TRBJ1-4; v_gene: TRBV18; CDR3aa: CASSPVARSAGTTNEKLFF; CDR3nt: TGTGCCAGCTCACCAGTCGCGCGTAGCGCAGGGACAACTAATGAAAAACTGTTTTTT
abundance: few; d_gene: TRBD2; j_gene: TRBJ2-7; v_gene: TRBV19; CDR3aa: CASSIRTSFRYEQYF; CDR3nt: TGTGCCAGTAGTATCCGGACTAGCTTTCGTTACGAGCAGTACTTC
abundance: .; d_gene: .; j_gene: TRBJ2-3; v_gene: TRBV5-4; CDR3aa: CASSLRDWTDTQYF; CDR3nt: TGTGCCAGCAGCTTACGGGATTGGACAGATACGCAGTATTTT
abundance: many; d_gene: TRBD1; j_gene: TRBJ1-2; v_gene: TRBV29-1; CDR3aa: CSVWTGGSYGYTF; CDR3nt: TGCAGCGTTTGGACAGGGGGCAGCTATGGCTACACCTTC
abundance: few; d_gene: TRBD1; j_gene: TRBJ2-6; v_gene: TRBV29-1; CDR3aa: CSVTGAGANVLTF; CDR3nt: TGCAGCGTGACAGGGGCTGGGGCCAACGTCCTGACTTTC
abundance: many; d_gene: .; j_gene: TRBJ1-1; v_gene: TRBV10-2; CDR3aa: CASSEWGHNTEAFF; CDR3nt: TGCGCCAGCAGTGAGTGGGGGCACAACACTGAAGCTTTCTTT
abundance: .; d_gene: .; j_gene: TRBJ2-1; v_gene: TRBV27; CDR3aa: CASSYQDRNEQFF; CDR3nt: TGTGCCAGCAGTTACCAAGACAGGAATGAGCAGTTCTTC